This passage covers 19 T cell receptor beta chains from one sample sequenced in a study of CD8 T cells in ankylosing spondylitis. These receptors have no identified antigens. Via MiXCR, TCRdb re-called the 5' RACE reads, giving one row per CDR3 protein. This table has fewer than 750,000 distinct CDR3 sequences, around 20% appearing once. Study-wide findings and caveats: Seemingly distinctive of ankylosing spondylitis blood was a TCR beta motif formed by eight highly homologous variants.

Sequenced: blood, either unsorted or a sorted T cell fraction (not recorded which). These receptors were collected from a male donor with ankylosing spondylitis.

This clonotype was seen repeatedly, ten times or more. The V call is TRBV5-1, the J call TRBJ1-1, with D unclear. Trimming cost V 1 base and J 1 base, with 8 bases left between them. The CDR3 length is 14 residues. CDR1 and CDR2 (germline): SGHRS, YFSETQ. CDR3 coding DNA: TGCGCCAGCAGCTTGCTGGCGGGGAACACTGAAGCTTTCTTT. The encoded protein is CASSLLAGNTEAFF. The complete variable domain, with remaining parts taken from reference TRBV5-1 and TRBJ1-1, reads KAGVTQTPRYLIKTRGQQVTLSCSPISGHRSVSWYQQTPGQGLQFLFEYFSETQRNKGNFPGRFSGRQFSNSRSEMNVSTLELGDSALYLCASSLLAGNTEAFFGQGTRLTVV.

The V and J genes are TRBV12-3 or TRBV12-4 and TRBJ1-1; the match to TRBD1 covers 7 bases. The CDR3 runs 15 residues. The J segment lost 1 base and the V segment lost 5 bases, leaving 7 bases of the junction unmatched. CDR3 loop: CASSPGTAENTEAFF. CDR3 in DNA: TGTGCCAGCAGTCCAGGGACAGCCGAGAACACTGAAGCTTTCTTT.

This clonotype was recorded many times. V gene TRBV4-2 combines with J gene TRBJ1-1, with 8 positions matching TRBD1. With 1 base clipped from V and 3 bases from J, the junction kept 7 bases outside the gene matches. Germline lookup yields CDR1 LGHNA and CDR2 YNFKEQ. The CDR3 extends over 16 amino acids. The CDR3 DNA sequence: TGTGCCAGCAGCCAAGGGGACAGGAACCCCGACACTGAAGCTTTCTTT. Translating it yields CASSQGDRNPDTEAFF.

The chain combines TRBV9 with TRBJ2-5; tentative D call: TRBD2 (6 bases). This CDR3 has 13 residues. Between the trimmed V and J ends, which lost 2 bases and 4 bases, there was a span of 9 bases. The germline V gene encodes CDR1 SGDLS and CDR2 YYNGEE. DNA of the CDR3: TGTGCCAGCAGCGTCGGGAGTGGAGAGACCCAGTACTTC. Protein product: CASSVGSGETQYF.

The table lists this clonotype with a few counts. The V gene is TRBV27, the J gene TRBJ2-7; D ambiguous. V shed 1 base and J shed 7 bases, with 14 bases lying between them. Germline V gene lookup returns CDR1 MNHEY and CDR2 SMNVEV (reference sequence). The CDR3 runs 14 residues. The CDR3: CASSLFGPAAEQYF. In nucleotides, the CDR3 is TGTGCCAGCAGTTTATTTGGCCCCGCCGCGGAGCAGTACTTC.

V is TRBV24-1 and J is TRBJ2-3, with D perhaps TRBD1 (5 bases). Trimming removed 6 bases at V and 1 base at J, with 16 bases between. The CDR3 extends over 16 amino acids. The germline V gene has CDR1 KGHDR and CDR2 SFDVKD. This CDR3 reads CATSPRKGAGTDTQYF. CDR3 sequence (DNA): TGTGCCACCAGTCCCAGGAAAGGGGCGGGCACAGATACGCAGTATTTT.

This clonotype has a single count. The chain has TRBV9 and TRBJ2-1; perhaps TRBD1 as D (6 bases). The ends were cut back, 0 bases at V and 1 base at J, with 11 bases in the middle. The CDR3 is made up of 16 amino acids. CDR1 is SGDLS and CDR2 is YYNGEE in the germline V gene. As DNA, the CDR3 is TGTGCCAGCAGCGTAGGGGACACTTCGTCCTACAATGAGCAGTTCTTC. It translates to CASSVGDTSSYNEQFF.

This sequence joins TRBV9 and TRBJ1-4, with D perhaps TRBD1 (6 bases). The germline CDR1 and CDR2 sequences are SGDLS and YYNGEE. V gave up 4 bases and J gave up 2 bases, with 12 bases separating them. There are 15 residues in the CDR3. CDR3 nucleotides: TGTGCCAGCAGCTCAGAGGGGGGTACTAATGAAAAACTGTTTTTT. This gives the protein CASSSEGGTNEKLFF.

The J gene is TRBJ2-3, the V gene TRBV3-1; 11 nucleotides align to TRBD2. The CDR3 has 17 residues. J lost 5 bases, V lost 3 bases, and 10 bases had no gene match. Per germline, CDR1 LGHDT and CDR2 YNNKEL (reference sequence). As DNA, the CDR3 is TGTGCCAGCAGCCACCCTCTTAGCGGGAGGGATCAAGATACGCAGTATTTT. Translating gives CASSHPLSGRDQDTQYF.

The sample holds many counts of this clonotype. CDR3 nucleotide sequence: TGCAGTGCTGTCGTTACAACAGATACGCAGTATTTT. It specifies CSAVVTTDTQYF. The V gene is TRBV20-1, the J gene TRBJ2-3; no firm D call. The CDR3 has 12 residues. Per germline, CDR1 DFQATT and CDR2 SNEGSKA (reference sequence). Trimming cost V 5 bases and J 3 bases, with 9 bases left between them.

In its sample, this clonotype was seen a few times. The genes are TRBV7-6 and TRBJ1-1; no firm D call. The CDR3 is 15 amino acids. The V and J ends lost 2 bases and 4 bases respectively, with 14 bases between them. Germline V gives CDR1 SGHVS, CDR2 FNYEAQ. The DNA for the CDR3 is TGTGCCAGCAGCTTAAATCACCTTTACGGCACTGAAGCTTTCTTT. This codes for CASSLNHLYGTEAFF.

This chain connects TRBV4-2 to TRBJ2-5; D possibly corresponds to TRBD2 (7 bases). The CDR3 extends over 14 amino acids. Trimming took off 6 bases at V and 5 bases at J, with 16 bases between the two ends. Germline CDR1 reads LGHNA; CDR2 reads YNFKEQ. The CDR3, as DNA: TGTGCCAGCAGTGAGGGGGGGGCAGGGGAGACCCAGTACTTC. It codes for CASSEGGAGETQYF.

This clonotype occurred a few times. The gene calls are TRBV29-1 and TRBJ2-3; D uncertain. Germline CDR1 reads SQVTM; CDR2 reads ANQGSEA. This CDR3 is built from 11 residues. Trimming stripped 8 bases from V and 4 bases from J, with 10 bases between. The CDR3 nucleotides are TGCAGCTCAACTGCAGCAGATACGCAGTATTTT. Its translation is CSSTAADTQYF.

The V and J genes are TRBV27 and TRBJ2-2; no clear D. CDR1 and CDR2 from the germline V gene are MNHEY and SMNVEV (reference sequence). V was pared by 7 bases and J by 0 bases, with 12 bases between. This CDR3 comprises 15 residues. CDR3: CASKFVGSNTGELFF. CDR3 coding DNA: TGTGCCAGCAAGTTTGTAGGGTCGAACACCGGGGAGCTGTTTTTT.

The genes are TRBV10-3 and TRBJ1-5; tentative D call: TRBD1 (5 bases). CDR3 size: 12 residues. Between the trimmed V and J ends, which lost 9 bases and 6 bases, there was a span of 12 bases. CDR1 and CDR2 (germline): ENHRY, SYGVKD. In nucleotides, the CDR3 is TGTGCCATATCAGTGGGGGGTCAGCCCCAGCATTTT. Translated, it gives CAISVGGQPQHF.

Here the CDR3 DNA reads TGTGCCAGCAGCCAGGACTGGGGCGTAGTAGAGACCCAGTACTTC. This sequence encodes CASSQDWGVVETQYF. The V and J genes are TRBV6-1 and TRBJ2-5, with D possibly being TRBD1 or TRBD2 (5 bases each). CDR1 and CDR2 from the germline V gene are MNHNS and SASEGT. Trimming shortened V by 6 bases and J by 4 bases, and 18 bases separated the two germline ends. CDR3 length equals 15 residues.

Only a few counts were recorded for this clonotype. The genes are TRBV29-1 and TRBJ2-7, with D maybe TRBD2 (5 bases). V lost 3 bases and J 7 bases, leaving 16 bases between the germline ends. The germline gives CDR1 SQVTM, CDR2 ANQGSEA. This CDR3 spans 13 amino acids. The CDR3 region has the DNA TGCAGCGTTGAGGACTTTCTCTTTGGAGAGCAGTACTTC. It codes for CSVEDFLFGEQYF.

The sample holds a few counts of this clonotype. V is TRBV25-1 and J is TRBJ2-1; D assignment may be TRBD1 or TRBD2 (5 bases each). The CDR3 covers 15 residues. Germline CDR1 reads MGHDK; CDR2 reads SYGVNS. The V end lost 0 bases, the J end lost 5 bases, and 11 bases lay between the germline ends. This CDR3 reads CASSEYLGPDNEQFF. CDR3 coding DNA: TGTGCCAGCAGTGAATATCTGGGACCAGACAATGAGCAGTTCTTC.

V gene TRBV6-5 combines with J gene TRBJ1-1; D might be TRBD1 (5 bases). CDR1 is MNHEY and CDR2 is SVGAGI in the germline V gene. V lost 5 bases, J lost 11 bases, and 15 bases lay in between. CDR3 size: 12 residues. CDR3 sequence reads: CASSTSGTGAFF. CDR3 coding DNA: TGTGCCAGCAGTACATCCGGGACTGGGGCTTTCTTT.